The source of this T cell receptor (beta chain) is a study of identical twins. Overall study results and limits: Abundant beta clonotypes from cord blood bore fewer insertions; memory repertoires lacked this pattern.

TCRdb itself ran the 5' RACE reads through MiXCR, one entry per CDR3 protein. Of approximately 1.8 million distinct CDR3 sequences detected, about 32% appear once; the ten largest clones hold approximately 0.25%. The CDR3 sequence is 17 residues long. Of note for this clonotype: Antigen specificity is unknown.

This TCR derives from a newborn girl in good health. What was sequenced was cord blood. V usage is TRBV12-3 or TRBV12-4 and J usage is TRBJ2-1, with a tentative D call TRBD1 (5 bases). The end of the DNA is better explained by TRBJ2-7, so the J call may be wrong. As DNA, the CDR3 is TGTGCCAGCAGTTTAGATGGTTGGGGCGCGGCTACTTACGAGCAGTACTTC. It codes for CASSLDGWGAATYEQYF.